This T cell receptor (beta chain) was profiled in a study of early T cells in non-severe SARS-CoV-2 infection. On the study more broadly: Sequenced bulk RNA came from whole blood that was unsorted, and chains were unpaired. Study-wide results and caveats: VDJdb matching favored anti-spike CD8 responses, missing private and CD4 specificities.

This clonotype was counted many times. Its antigen is still unknown. Individual cDNA molecules were tagged with unique molecular identifiers, the study reported. TCRdb itself ran the 5' RACE reads through MiXCR, one entry per CDR3 protein. The data contain tens of thousands of distinct CDR3 sequences, roughly 9.2% of them singletons. Deletions cut 5 bases from V and 1 base from J, with 8 bases between. The germline CDR1 and CDR2 sequences are MNHNS and SASEGT. The CDR3 has 13 residues. Sequenced: whole blood. This sequence was found in an adult who was a healthcare worker with PCR-confirmed SARS-CoV-2 infection or an uninfected control (not recorded which). The chain is built from TRBV6-1 and TRBJ1-2; D is undetermined. The CDR3 DNA sequence: TGTGCCAGCAGTAGGGATTTTAACTATGGCTACACCTTC. It translates to CASSRDFNYGYTF.